This T cell receptor (beta chain) is drawn from a study of vaccination effects on CD4 cells after COVID-19. Overall study: ViraFEST used viral peptide pools to expand antigen-specific CD4+ T cells before sequencing. Following the second dose by a median of 72 days, the post-vaccine samples were obtained.

On this clone itself: No antigen is known for it.

Isolating CD4+ T cells followed less than 11 days of culture. The participants, recipients of two vaccine doses, got either BNT162b2 or mRNA-1273. Nobody among the vaccine recipients had prior SARS-CoV-2 infection (nucleocapsid antibodies were negative). CDR1 is GTSNPN and CDR2 is SVGIG in the germline V gene (reference sequence). Deletions cut 2 bases from V and 4 bases from J, with 15 bases between. The length of the CDR3 is 15 residues. Study conclusions and caveats: Clones that were induced by infection or by vaccine showed marked contraction late after vaccination.

Method: immunoSEQ multiplex PCR; TCRdb's copy keeps in-frame clones and lacks some. The sample holds tens of thousands of clones, less than 80% seen once. The receptor was derived from a human donor who received a COVID-19 vaccine. V and J are TRBV30 and TRBJ1-5; D may be TRBD1 (6 bases). The source was CD4+ T cells from PBMCs cultured without peptide, collected after COVID-19 vaccination. In DNA, the CDR3 is TGTGCCTGGAGTACCAGGACAGTAGTGAATCAGCCCCAGCATTTT. Residues: CAWSTRTVVNQPQHF.